Listed below are T cell receptor beta chains from one sample, sequenced in a study of cytomegalovirus exposure and HLA in healthy donors. Using immunoSEQ multiplex PCR, the repertoire was profiled, and TCRdb retains in-frame clones only, with some absent. This table has 150,000 or so clones, roughly 80% appearing once. What was sequenced was PBMCs. The source of these receptors is a man aged 50 to 60 in good health and CMV-seropositive. CDR3s include the opening cysteine and the closing phenylalanine or tryptophan. The D gene is left open where the match is weak. Expanded clones are given a class, and other clones once, few, many or no size at all.

D: NA
size: NA
V: TRBV15
J: TRBJ1-2
CDR3: CATSRDWAGPGYTF
DNA: TGTGCCACCAGCAGAGATTGGGCGGGACCTGGCTACACCTTC

D: NA
size: NA
V: TRBV19
J: TRBJ2-1
CDR3: CASSRSGGTYNEQFF
DNA: TGTGCCAGTAGTCGGTCGGGGGGCACTTACAATGAGCAGTTCTTC

D: TRBD1
size: NA
V: TRBV6-6
J: TRBJ2-7
CDR3: CASSYLGTGETYEQYF
DNA: TGTGCCAGCAGTTACCTCGGGACAGGTGAAACCTACGAGCAGTACTTC

D: TRBD2
size: few
V: TRBV6-1
J: TRBJ2-7
CDR3: CASRTSGGAKGEQYF
DNA: TGTGCCAGCAGGACTAGCGGGGGGGCGAAGGGGGAGCAGTACTTC

D: NA
size: NA
V: TRBV7-6
J: TRBJ2-1
CDR3: CASSVGGPVYNEQFF
DNA: TGTGCCAGCAGCGTGGGGGGGCCGGTTTACAATGAGCAGTTCTTC

D: TRBD1
size: NA
V: TRBV19
J: TRBJ1-1
CDR3: CASSMDRRYTEAFF
DNA: TGTGCCAGTAGTATGGACAGGCGCTACACTGAAGCTTTCTTT

D: NA
size: once
V: TRBV5-4
J: TRBJ2-7
CDR3: CASSPGLHEQYF
DNA: TGTGCCAGCAGTCCTGGTCTACACGAGCAGTACTTC

D: TRBD2
size: NA
V: TRBV19
J: TRBJ2-1
CDR3: CASSIHAGGPNEQFF
DNA: TGTGCCAGTAGTATCCATGCGGGGGGGCCGAATGAGCAGTTCTTC

D: NA
size: NA
V: TRBV7-9
J: TRBJ1-1
CDR3: CASSLDMNTEAFF
DNA: TGTGCCAGCAGCTTAGACATGAACACTGAAGCTTTCTTT

D: NA
size: once
V: TRBV4-3
J: TRBJ1-4
CDR3: CASSQDLWGGNSEKLFF
DNA: TGCGCCAGCAGCCAAGATCTTTGGGGGGGGAATAGCGAAAAACTGTTTTTT

D: NA
size: NA
V: TRBV11-2
J: TRBJ2-7
CDR3: CASSLTGPSYAYEQYF
DNA: TGTGCCAGCAGCTTGACAGGCCCCAGCTATGCCTACGAGCAGTACTTC

D: TRBD1
size: few
V: TRBV6-5
J: TRBJ1-3
CDR3: CASSYARGRRNTIYF
DNA: TGTGCCAGCAGTTACGCCAGGGGGAGGAGAAACACCATATATTTT

D: NA
size: few
V: TRBV29-1
J: TRBJ1-2
CDR3: CSTWSTRGYTF
DNA: TGCAGCACCTGGTCGACGAGGGGCTACACCTTC

D: NA
size: NA
V: TRBV4-2
J: TRBJ2-1
CDR3: CASSQDAPVSYNEQFF
DNA: TGTGCCAGCAGCCAAGATGCCCCGGTAAGCTACAATGAGCAGTTCTTC

D: NA
size: NA
V: TRBV4-1
J: TRBJ2-7
CDR3: CASSQIGRAYEQYF
DNA: TGCGCCAGCAGCCAAATCGGCAGGGCCTACGAGCAGTACTTC

D: NA
size: NA
V: TRBV4-3
J: TRBJ1-4
CDR3: CASSQVWAREMGNLDF
DNA: TGCGCCAGCAGCCAAGTATGGGCCAGGGAAATGGGTAATCTGGATTTT

D: TRBD2
size: NA
V: TRBV14
J: TRBJ2-5
CDR3: CTSSHLTSGGAMLETQYF
DNA: TGTACCAGCAGCCACCTCACTAGCGGGGGGGCTATGTTGGAGACCCAGTACTTC

D: NA
size: NA
V: TRBV7-2
J: TRBJ1-5
CDR3: CASSQAGGWQPQHF
DNA: TGTGCCAGCAGCCAGGCGGGGGGCTGGCAGCCCCAGCATTTT

D: TRBD1
size: NA
V: TRBV29-1
J: TRBJ1-2
CDR3: CSVAGQGRYGYTF
DNA: TGCAGCGTTGCAGGACAGGGCCGCTATGGCTACACCTTC

D: NA
size: few
V: TRBV7-2
J: TRBJ1-4
CDR3: CASSLSRGAYEKLFF
DNA: TGTGCCAGCAGCTTAAGCCGGGGGGCTTATGAAAAACTGTTTTTT

D: NA
size: NA
V: TRBV11-3
J: TRBJ2-5
CDR3: CASSFTTQETQYF
DNA: TGTGCCAGCAGCTTTACTACCCAAGAGACCCAGTACTTC

D: NA
size: NA
V: TRBV7-9
J: TRBJ1-4
CDR3: CASSFGQEKLFF
DNA: TGTGCCAGCAGCTTTGGTCAGGAAAAACTGTTTTTT

D: NA
size: NA
V: TRBV25-1
J: TRBJ1-1
CDR3: CASSEPGTKVTEAFF
DNA: TGTGCCAGCAGTGAACCCGGGACAAAAGTCACTGAAGCTTTCTTT

D: NA
size: NA
V: TRBV7-8
J: TRBJ1-1
CDR3: CASSLGHQNTEAFF
DNA: TGTGCCAGCAGCTTGGGGCACCAGAACACTGAAGCTTTCTTT

D: TRBD2
size: NA
V: TRBV11-1
J: TRBJ2-2
CDR3: CASSLLAGDWTGELFF
DNA: TGTGCCAGCAGCTTACTAGCGGGGGATTGGACCGGGGAGCTGTTTTTT

D: NA
size: NA
V: TRBV6-1
J: TRBJ1-1
CDR3: CASSTTGMWTEAFF
DNA: TGTGCCAGCAGTACTACAGGGATGTGGACTGAAGCTTTCTTT

D: NA
size: NA
V: TRBV27
J: TRBJ1-5
CDR3: CASSLYSGNQPQHF
DNA: TGTGCCAGCAGTTTATACTCCGGGAATCAGCCCCAGCATTTT